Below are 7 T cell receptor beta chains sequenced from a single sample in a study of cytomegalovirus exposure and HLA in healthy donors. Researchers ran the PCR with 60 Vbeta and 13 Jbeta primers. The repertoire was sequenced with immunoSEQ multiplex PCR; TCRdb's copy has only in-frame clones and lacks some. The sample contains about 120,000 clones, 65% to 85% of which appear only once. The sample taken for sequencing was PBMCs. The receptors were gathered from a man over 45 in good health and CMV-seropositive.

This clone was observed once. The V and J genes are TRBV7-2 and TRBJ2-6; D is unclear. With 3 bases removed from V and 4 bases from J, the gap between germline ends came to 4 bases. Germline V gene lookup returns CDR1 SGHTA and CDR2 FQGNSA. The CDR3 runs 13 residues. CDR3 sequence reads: CASSFLGANVLTF. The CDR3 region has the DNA TGTGCCAGCAGCTTTCTGGGGGCCAACGTCCTGACTTTC.

The chain's CDR3 is CASSFPGNTGELFF. CDR3 bases: TGTGCCAGCAGCTTCCCAGGTAACACCGGGGAGCTGTTTTTT. This chain connects TRBV5-6 to TRBJ2-2; D gene uncertain. Germline CDR1 and CDR2: SGHDT and YYEEEE. The CDR3 consists of 14 residues. Trimming removed 2 bases from V and 2 bases from J, with 7 bases in between. Using reference TRBV5-6 and TRBJ2-2 for the parts outside the CDR3, the full variable domain is DAGVTQSPTHLIKTRGQQVTLRCSPKSGHDTVSWYQQALGQGPQFIFQYYEEEERQRGNFPDRFSGHQFPNYSSELNVNALLLGDSALYLCASSFPGNTGELFFGEGSRLTVL.

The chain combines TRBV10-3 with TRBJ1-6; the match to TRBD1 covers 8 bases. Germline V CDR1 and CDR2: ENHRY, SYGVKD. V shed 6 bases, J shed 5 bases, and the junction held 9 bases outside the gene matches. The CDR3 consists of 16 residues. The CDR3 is CAIRLGPGQDNSPLHF. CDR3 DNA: TGTGCCATCAGGCTGGGACCGGGACAGGATAATTCACCCCTCCACTTT.

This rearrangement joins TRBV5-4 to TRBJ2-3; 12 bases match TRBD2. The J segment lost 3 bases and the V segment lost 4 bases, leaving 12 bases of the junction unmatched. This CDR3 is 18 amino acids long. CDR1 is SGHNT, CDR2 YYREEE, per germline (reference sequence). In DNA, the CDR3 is TGTGCCAGCAGCGCTGGACTAGCGGGAAGAAGTAGGACAGATACGCAGTATTTT. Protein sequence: CASSAGLAGRSRTDTQYF.

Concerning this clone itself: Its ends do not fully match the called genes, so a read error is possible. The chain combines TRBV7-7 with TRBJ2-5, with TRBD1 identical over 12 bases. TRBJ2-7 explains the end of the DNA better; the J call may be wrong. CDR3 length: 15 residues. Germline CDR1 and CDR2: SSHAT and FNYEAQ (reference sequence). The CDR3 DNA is TGTGCTAGCAGCATCGGGACAGGGGGCACCTACGAGCAGTACTTC. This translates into CASSIGTGGTYEQYF.

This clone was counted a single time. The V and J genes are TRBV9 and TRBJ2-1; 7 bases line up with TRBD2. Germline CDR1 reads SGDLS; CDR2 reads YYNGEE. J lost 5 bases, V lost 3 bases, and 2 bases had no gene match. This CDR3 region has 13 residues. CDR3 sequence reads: CASSASGNNEQFF. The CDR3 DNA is TGTGCCAGCAGCGCTAGCGGAAACAATGAGCAGTTCTTC.

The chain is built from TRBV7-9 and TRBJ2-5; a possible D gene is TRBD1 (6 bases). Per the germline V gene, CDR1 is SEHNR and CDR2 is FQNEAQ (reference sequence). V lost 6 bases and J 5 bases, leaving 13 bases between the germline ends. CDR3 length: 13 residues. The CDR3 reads CASRYRDLETQYF. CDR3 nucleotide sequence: TGTGCCAGCAGATACAGGGACCTCGAGACCCAGTACTTC. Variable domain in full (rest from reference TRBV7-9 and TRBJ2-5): DTGVSQNPRHKITKRGQNVTFRCDPISEHNRLYWYRQTLGQGPEFLTYFQNEAQLEKSRLLSDRFSAERPKGSFSTLEIQRTEQGDSAMYLCASRYRDLETQYFGPGTRLLVL.